The rows below give T cell receptor beta chains drawn from one sample of a study of cytomegalovirus exposure and HLA in healthy donors. Sequenced by immunoSEQ multiplex PCR; TCRdb stores in-frame clones only, minus some. The repertoire holds some 150,000 clones, with 55% to 75% as singletons. The sequenced sample consisted of PBMCs. These receptors all stem from a man between 45 and 60 years old in good health and CMV-seropositive. The CDR3 runs from the conserved cysteine through the conserved F or W. Fields, in order: J gene, V gene, clone size, D gene, CDR3 length, CDR3 DNA, CDR3 protein. A D gene is named only where the DNA matches it firmly. Clone size appears in some rows only: once, few, many, or a class for an expanded clone.

TRBJ2-2 TRBV7-8 NA NA 14 TGTGCCAGCAGCTTACTAGTGGTCACCGGGGAGCTGTTTTTT CASSLLVVTGELFF
TRBJ1-5 TRBV6-5 NA NA 15 TGTGCCAGCAGTTACTCACAGGGAGTCAATCAGCCCCAGCATTTT CASSYSQGVNQPQHF
TRBJ2-7 TRBV4-3 NA TRBD1 15 TGCGCCAGCAGCTCGTCCTGGGACAGCTCCTACGAGCAGTACTTC CASSSSWDSSYEQYF
TRBJ1-2 TRBV11-2 NA NA 12 TGTGCCAGCAGCCTCGGGGAGGGTGGCTACACCTTC CASSLGEGGYTF
TRBJ2-3 TRBV5-1 NA NA 17 TGCGCCAGCAAAACCAGTGCGGGTGGGTCTGGCACAGATACGCAGTATTTT CASKTSAGGSGTDTQYF
TRBJ2-7 TRBV4-1 once NA 15 TGCGCCAGCAGCCAAGCTGGAGTGAGCTCCTACGAGCAGTACTTC CASSQAGVSSYEQYF
TRBJ2-7 TRBV19 NA TRBD2 20 TGTGCCAGCGCAAGGAGGGCAACCCCGGGACTAGCGGGGGTCTCCTACGAGCAGTACTTC CASARRATPGLAGVSYEQYF
TRBJ2-1 TRBV15 NA TRBD2 18 TGTGCCACCAGCTCTCCAAGGCGGCTAGCGGGAGGCATCAATGAGCAGTTCTTC CATSSPRRLAGGINEQFF
TRBJ1-3 TRBV7-2 NA NA 17 TGTGCCAGCAGCTTAGCATTCGGGGTGAGCTCTGGAAACACCATATATTTT CASSLAFGVSSGNTIYF
TRBJ2-7 TRBV14 NA NA 14 TGTGCCAGCAGCCAAGATGCAGGGCTTTACGAGCAGTACTTC CASSQDAGLYEQYF
TRBJ1-1 TRBV7-6 once NA 16 TGTGCCAGCAGCTATAGGGGGGGCCTCTCGAACACTGAAGCTTTCTTT CASSYRGGLSNTEAFF
TRBJ1-1 TRBV29-1 NA NA 13 TGCAGCGTTGAAGTTGGAGGGAACACTGAAGCTTTCTTT CSVEVGGNTEAFF
TRBJ1-4 TRBV27 NA NA 15 TGTGCCAGCAGTTTTGTCGGGGCAACTAATGAAAAACTGTTTTTT CASSFVGATNEKLFF
TRBJ1-5 TRBV2 NA NA 13 TGTGCCAGCAGGACAGCCTACAATCAGCCCCAGCATTTT CASRTAYNQPQHF
TRBJ2-6 TRBV5-4 NA NA 16 TGTGCCAGCAGCTTGGAGACTAGTGGTGGGGCCAACGTCCTGACTTTC CASSLETSGGANVLTF
TRBJ2-1 TRBV7-2 few NA 18 TGTGCCAGCAGCTTCCCTAAACAGGGCGGGGGTTCCTACAATGAGCAGTTCTTC CASSFPKQGGGSYNEQFF
TRBJ1-2 TRBV11-2 once TRBD1 16 TGTGCCAGCAGCGTAACCGCAGGGGGCCAGGGCTATGGCTACACCTTC CASSVTAGGQGYGYTF
TRBJ1-1 TRBV29-1 NA TRBD1 13 TGCAGCTCCGGACAGGGGCTGAACACTGAAGCTTTCTTT CSSGQGLNTEAFF
TRBJ1-4 TRBV28 NA TRBD1 14 TGTGCCAGCAGGCAGGACAGGGGGCATGAAAAACTGTTTTTT CASRQDRGHEKLFF
TRBJ2-7 TRBV9 NA TRBD2 14 TGTGCCAGCAGCAAGCGGGAGGGCCGATACGAGCAGTACTTC CASSKREGRYEQYF
TRBJ1-1 TRBV7-8 NA NA 16 TGTGCCAGCAGCTTAGAGACCCCTGACACCGCCGGGGGAGCTTTCTTT CASSLETPDTAGGAFF
TRBJ2-7 TRBV6-5 few TRBD1 14 TGTGCCACCGAACCCTTCGGGACAGGGTACGAGCAGTACTTC CATEPFGTGYEQYF
TRBJ2-2 TRBV18 NA NA 12 TGTGCCAGCTCCTCAATGGCGGAGGAGCTGTTTTTT CASSSMAEELFF
TRBJ1-1 TRBV6-6 NA TRBD1 15 TGTGCCAGCAGGTGGGACAGACAAAAGAGCACTGAAGCTTTCTTT CASRWDRQKSTEAFF
TRBJ2-7 TRBV9 once NA 13 TGTGCCAGCAGCGTTACTAGCACCGACGAGCAGTACTTC CASSVTSTDEQYF
TRBJ2-5 TRBV11-3 NA NA 11 TGTGCCAGCAGCTTTAAAGAGACCCAGTACTTC CASSFKETQYF
TRBJ1-1 TRBV7-9 few NA 15 TGTGCCAGCAGCTTAGGGGCGGGGATGTTGACTGAAGCTTTCTTT CASSLGAGMLTEAFF
TRBJ1-2 TRBV9 few TRBD1 13 TGTGCCAGCAGCGGACAGGGGAGCTATGGCTACACCTTC CASSGQGSYGYTF